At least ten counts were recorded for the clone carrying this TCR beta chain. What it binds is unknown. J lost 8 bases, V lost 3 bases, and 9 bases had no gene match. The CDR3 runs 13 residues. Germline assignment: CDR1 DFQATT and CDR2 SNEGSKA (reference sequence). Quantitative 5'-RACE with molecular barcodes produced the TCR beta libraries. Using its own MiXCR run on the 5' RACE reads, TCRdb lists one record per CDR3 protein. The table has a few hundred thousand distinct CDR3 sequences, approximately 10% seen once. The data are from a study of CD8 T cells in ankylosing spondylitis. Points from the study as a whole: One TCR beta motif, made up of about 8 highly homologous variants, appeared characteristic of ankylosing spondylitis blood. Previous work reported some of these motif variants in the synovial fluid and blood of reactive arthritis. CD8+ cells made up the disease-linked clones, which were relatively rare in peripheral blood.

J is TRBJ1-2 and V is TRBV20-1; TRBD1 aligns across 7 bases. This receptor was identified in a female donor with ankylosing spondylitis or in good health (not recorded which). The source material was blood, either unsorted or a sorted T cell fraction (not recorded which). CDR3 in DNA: TGCAGTGCTAGTCCCGGGACAGTGGACGGCTACACCTTC. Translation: CSASPGTVDGYTF.